These 26 T cell receptor beta chains share one sample of origin, sequenced in a study of identical twins. TCRdb processed the 5' RACE reads anew with MiXCR; each CDR3 protein has one entry. The sample includes hundreds of thousands of distinct CDR3 sequences, roughly 7% of them seen just once. These sequences were also reported in another study, on yellow fever vaccine responses in identical twins.

Input material: memory (CD45RO+) T cells sorted from blood. These receptors were collected from a woman under 30 in good health.

This clonotype has a count of ten or more. The CDR3 DNA sequence: TGCGCCAGCAGCTTGGGGCTAGTCAATGAGCAGTTCTTC. Its protein product is CASSLGLVNEQFF. This chain joins TRBV5-1 and TRBJ2-1; D is uncertain. The CDR3 extends over 13 amino acids. CDR1 and CDR2 (germline): SGHRS, YFSETQ. Trimming removed 0 bases at V and 6 bases at J, with 7 bases between.

This clonotype was recorded at least ten times. The chain employs TRBV6-1 and TRBJ2-7, with TRBD1 matching over 9 bases. The ends lost 10 bases at V and 7 bases at J; junction bases unmatched: 11. This CDR3 has 13 residues. Germline CDR1 reads MNHNS; CDR2 reads SASEGT. CDR3 loop: CATRNRGLGEQYF. The CDR3 DNA follows: TGTGCCACCCGAAACAGGGGGCTAGGGGAGCAGTACTTC.

At least ten counts were recorded for this clonotype. The V call is TRBV12-3 or TRBV12-4, the J call TRBJ1-1; 9 bases fit TRBD1. The CDR3 sequence is 15 residues long. Trimming cost V 5 bases and J 5 bases; bases outside gene matches: 9. This chain's CDR3 is CASSEQGASKTEAFF. As DNA, the CDR3 is TGTGCCAGCAGTGAACAGGGGGCTTCGAAAACTGAAGCTTTCTTT.

This clonotype was detected many times. The chain carries TRBV20-1 and TRBJ1-1, with D maybe TRBD1 (5 bases). V shed 2 bases and J shed 0 bases, with 16 bases lying between them. The CDR3 contains 16 residues. From germline, CDR1 is DFQATT and CDR2 SNEGSKA (reference sequence). In DNA, the CDR3 is TGCAGTGCTAGAACCCAGGGACCCTACCTGAACACTGAAGCTTTCTTT. Translation gives CSARTQGPYLNTEAFF.

The rearrangement joins TRBV5-1 to TRBJ2-1, with a possible D match to TRBD2 (5 bases). Trimming removed 0 bases at V and 0 bases at J, with 10 bases between. Germline CDR1 and CDR2: SGHRS and YFSETQ. The CDR3 extends over 16 amino acids. DNA of the CDR3: TGCGCCAGCAGCTTGGATACGGGAAGCTCCTACAATGAGCAGTTCTTC. Translated, it gives CASSLDTGSSYNEQFF.

The chain is built from TRBV18 and TRBJ2-5; D unclear. The CDR3 contains 13 residues. V lost 2 bases to trimming and J lost 2 bases, with 6 bases between them. Germline values: CDR1 KGHSH, CDR2 LQKENI. Written as DNA, the CDR3 is TGTGCCAGCTCACCAGTCAGTCAAGAGACCCAGTACTTC. Its protein is CASSPVSQETQYF.

This clonotype has at least ten counts. This chain uses TRBV7-9 with TRBJ1-2, with 8 bases aligning to TRBD1. The trim removed 3 bases at V and 2 bases at J, leaving 8 bases unmatched. CDR1 is SEHNR, CDR2 FQNEAQ, per germline (reference sequence). CDR3 length: 16 residues. Written as DNA, the CDR3 is TGTGCCAGCAGCTTCGGACAGGGTGGTTCCAACTATGGCTACACCTTC. Translated, it gives CASSFGQGGSNYGYTF.

This clonotype was counted at least ten times. The J gene is TRBJ2-1, the V gene TRBV5-1; 8 bases agree with TRBD1. The junction had 19 bases not matched to a gene; V was cut back by 4 bases and J by 4 bases. Germline V gene sequence: CDR1 SGHRS, CDR2 YFSETQ. The CDR3 sequence is 19 residues long. Here the CDR3 DNA reads TGCGCCAGCAGCCCGACCGACAGGGGAGGACCAGCTGTATACAATGAGCAGTTCTTC. Translated, it gives CASSPTDRGGPAVYNEQFF.

Points on this clonotype: A much larger clone differs from this one at a single base, so this may be a read error. The chain employs TRBV27 and TRBJ2-4; a possible D gene is TRBD2 (5 bases). Germline V CDR1 and CDR2: MNHEY, SMNVEV (reference sequence). This CDR3 has 15 amino acids. CDR3 coding DNA: TGTGCCAGCAGTTTAGCCCGGGGTGGGCGGAACATTCAGCACTTC. Translated, it gives CASSLARGGRNIQHF.

This clonotype occurred a few times. The rearrangement joins TRBV6-5 to TRBJ2-3, with D hard to call. Trimming took 2 bases from V and 0 from J, leaving 9 bases between them. The CDR3 consists of 15 residues. Germline values: CDR1 MNHEY, CDR2 SVGAGI. The CDR3 DNA sequence: TGTGCCAGCAGTTACAGTATAGGGAGCACAGATACGCAGTATTTT. Encoded protein: CASSYSIGSTDTQYF.

This clonotype appeared a single time. Possible read error: a much larger clone is one base away. The chain carries TRBV20-1 and TRBJ2-6, with a weak D call TRBD2 (5 bases). There are 16 residues in the CDR3. Germline V gives CDR1 DFQATT, CDR2 SNEGSKA (reference sequence). This chain's CDR3 is CCARMWGDSGANVLTF. The CDR3 coding sequence is TGCTGTGCTAGAATGTGGGGAGACTCTGGGGCCAACGTCCTGACTTTC.

This clonotype appeared many times. V and J are TRBV20-1 and TRBJ1-1; TRBD1 matches 9 bases. The CDR3 is 13 amino acids. Looked up from germline, CDR1 is DFQATT and CDR2 is SNEGSKA (reference sequence). Here the CDR3 DNA reads TGCACTGGGACAGGGCTCTTCCCCTCCGAAGCTTTCTTT. Its protein is CTGTGLFPSEAFF.

In this sample, this clonotype turned up many times. CDR3: CASSQISGEKLFF. The DNA for the CDR3 is TGTGCCAGCAGCCAAATCTCCGGTGAAAAACTGTTTTTT. This chain joins TRBV7-7 and TRBJ1-4, with D unclear. The CDR3 runs 13 residues. The germline V gene has CDR1 SSHAT and CDR2 FNYEAQ (reference sequence). Trimming took off 5 bases at V and 7 bases at J, with 11 bases between the two ends.

The gene calls are TRBV5-1 and TRBJ2-5; maybe TRBD1 (6 bases). The ends were cut back, 4 bases at V and 5 bases at J, with 21 bases in the middle. The germline V gene has CDR1 SGHRS and CDR2 YFSETQ. This CDR3 region has 16 residues. The CDR3 sequence: CASSAIGAGDVETQYF. CDR3 bases: TGCGCCAGCAGCGCGATCGGAGCAGGGGATGTGGAGACCCAGTACTTC.

This clonotype has just a few counts. V and J are TRBV10-3 and TRBJ2-7; TRBD1 agrees at 8 bases. Germline trimming cut 2 bases from V and 3 bases from J; bases unmatched to any gene: 3. The CDR3 loop spans 14 amino acids. Per germline, CDR1 ENHRY and CDR2 SYGVKD. The CDR3 nucleotides are TGTGCCATCAGTGAGAAAGGGACAGGCTACGAGCAGTACGTC. This codes for CAISEKGTGYEQYV.

Only a few counts were recorded for this clonotype. This rearrangement joins TRBV28 to TRBJ1-2; possibly TRBD1 for D (5 bases). The V end lost 4 bases, the J end lost 8 bases, and 8 bases lay between the germline ends. This CDR3 comprises 11 residues. Looked up from germline, CDR1 is MDHEN and CDR2 is SYDVKM. The DNA for the CDR3 is TGTGCCAGCAGTTCGGGGGTCGGCTACACCTTC. The encoded protein is CASSSGVGYTF.

This clonotype was recorded a few times. V is TRBV5-1 and J is TRBJ2-1, with TRBD2 as a possible D gene (7 bases). V was shortened by 3 bases and J by 7 bases, with 14 bases between the two germline ends. Germline CDR1 is SGHRS and CDR2 is YFSETQ. This CDR3 is 14 amino acids long. CDR3 sequence reads: CASSWGGPGNEQFF. CDR3 DNA sequence: TGCGCCAGCAGCTGGGGGGGGCCGGGGAATGAGCAGTTCTTC.

This clonotype was counted many times. This rearrangement joins TRBV5-6 to TRBJ2-7, with D possibly matching TRBD2 (6 bases). Per the germline V gene, CDR1 is SGHDT and CDR2 is YYEEEE. CDR3 size: 13 residues. Trimming removed 4 bases from V and 4 bases from J, with 12 bases in between. The CDR3 DNA reads as TGTGCCAGCAGCACAAGGACTAATTACGAGCAGTACTTC. It translates to CASSTRTNYEQYF.

The V gene is TRBV11-3, the J gene TRBJ2-3; no firm D call. V was shortened by 2 bases and J by 6 bases, with 9 bases between the two germline ends. This CDR3 comprises 13 residues. Germline CDR1 and CDR2: SGHNT and YENEEA. This chain's CDR3 is CASSLTQADTQYF. The DNA of the CDR3 is TGTGCCAGCAGCTTAACCCAAGCGGATACGCAGTATTTT.

This clonotype has just a few counts. This chain connects TRBV7-6 to TRBJ2-6; the D gene is possibly TRBD1 (6 bases). Germline CDR1 is SGHVS and CDR2 is FNYEAQ. Trimming removed 2 bases from V and 0 bases from J, with 14 bases in between. This CDR3 is built from 18 residues. CDR3 nucleotides: TGTGCCAGCAGCTTAATGATAGGGGGAAACTCTGGGGCCAACGTCCTGACTTTC. Amino acids: CASSLMIGGNSGANVLTF.

Many counts were recorded for this clonotype. The rearrangement joins TRBV7-9 to TRBJ1-1, with TRBD1 identical over 9 bases. CDR1 and CDR2 (germline): SEHNR, FQNEAQ (reference sequence). This CDR3 has 14 amino acids. V lost 7 bases and J lost 1; bases outside the gene matches: 4. The CDR3 coding sequence is TGTGCCAGCACGTGGGGACAGGGGAACACTGAAGCTTTCTTT. Translated: CASTWGQGNTEAFF.

This clonotype occurred many times. The rearrangement uses TRBV2 and TRBJ1-4; 7 bases fit TRBD1. The trim removed 6 bases at V and 4 bases at J, leaving 5 bases unmatched. Germline-derived CDR1 and CDR2 are SNHLY and FYNNEI. The CDR3 is 14 amino acids. The CDR3 here is CASRPGQINEKLFF. DNA for the CDR3: TGTGCCAGCAGGCCGGGACAGATTAATGAAAAACTGTTTTTT.

This clonotype was seen a few times. This rearrangement joins TRBV2 to TRBJ2-2, with 11 bases fitting TRBD1. The CDR3 runs 16 residues. The germline V gene has CDR1 SNHLY and CDR2 FYNNEI. J gave up 5 bases and V 4 bases, and 6 bases lay outside the gene matches. The CDR3 DNA reads as TGTGCCAGCAGTGCGGACAGGGGGCAGGGAACCGGGGAGCTGTTTTTT. Encoded protein: CASSADRGQGTGELFF.

V gene TRBV12-3 or TRBV12-4 combines with J gene TRBJ2-1, with 10 bases matching TRBD2. V trimming: 4 bases; J trimming: 6 bases; junction bases outside the gene matches: 9. The CDR3 has 16 residues. The CDR3 DNA follows: TGTGCCAGCAGTTCGAAGCGGGGGGGCCTCGGCAATGAGCAGTTCTTC. As protein: CASSSKRGGLGNEQFF.

This clonotype was detected ten times or more. The chain carries TRBV5-1 and TRBJ1-6; TRBD1 matches at 8 bases. V lost 3 bases and J lost 11; bases outside the gene matches: 10. Per the germline V gene, CDR1 is SGHRS and CDR2 is YFSETQ. The CDR3 loop spans 15 amino acids. This CDR3 reads CASSSEGTGETPLHF. The DNA of the CDR3 is TGCGCCAGCAGCTCTGAAGGGACAGGCGAAACACCCCTCCACTTT.

Comment on this clonotype: With a much larger clone just one base away, this may be a read error. V usage is TRBV29-1 and J usage is TRBJ2-1, with D uncertain. CDR1 is SQVTM, CDR2 ANQGSEA, per germline. V lost 7 bases and J lost 8, with 18 bases in between. The CDR3 has 13 residues. The CDR3 is CSAGELTGYEQFF. The CDR3 DNA sequence: TGCAGCGCTGGGGAACTAACGGGCTATGAGCAGTTCTTC.